This entry is about one T cell receptor beta chain. Its specificity is not known. The record originates from a study of cytomegalovirus exposure and HLA in healthy donors. Study-level points and caveats: The number of N-insertions in an Asian-associated ancestry cluster was reportedly below the approximately 680-donor mean in a later analysis. Presence/absence analyses took donor sequencing depth as roughly uniform. The likely explanation for a cluster of highly shared sequence variants was sequencing artifact.

Germline CDR1 and CDR2: MGHRA and YSYEKL. The CDR3 totals 15 residues. The V end lost 1 base, the J end lost 3 bases, and 12 bases lay between the germline ends. The PCR contained 60 Vbeta and 13 Jbeta primers. This table comes from immunoSEQ multiplex PCR, and its TCRdb copy is limited to in-frame clones, with some not included. The repertoire includes about 82,000 clones, 65% to 85% of them detected once, and 3% to 3.5% sits in the top ten. The TCR was taken from a man over 45 in good health and CMV-seronegative. Sequencing input: PBMCs. The chain uses TRBV4-1 and TRBJ1-2; no clear D gene. CDR3 sequence reads: CASSQVTAGYYGYTF. CDR3 nucleotide sequence: TGCGCCAGCAGCCAAGTTACGGCAGGCTACTATGGCTACACCTTC.